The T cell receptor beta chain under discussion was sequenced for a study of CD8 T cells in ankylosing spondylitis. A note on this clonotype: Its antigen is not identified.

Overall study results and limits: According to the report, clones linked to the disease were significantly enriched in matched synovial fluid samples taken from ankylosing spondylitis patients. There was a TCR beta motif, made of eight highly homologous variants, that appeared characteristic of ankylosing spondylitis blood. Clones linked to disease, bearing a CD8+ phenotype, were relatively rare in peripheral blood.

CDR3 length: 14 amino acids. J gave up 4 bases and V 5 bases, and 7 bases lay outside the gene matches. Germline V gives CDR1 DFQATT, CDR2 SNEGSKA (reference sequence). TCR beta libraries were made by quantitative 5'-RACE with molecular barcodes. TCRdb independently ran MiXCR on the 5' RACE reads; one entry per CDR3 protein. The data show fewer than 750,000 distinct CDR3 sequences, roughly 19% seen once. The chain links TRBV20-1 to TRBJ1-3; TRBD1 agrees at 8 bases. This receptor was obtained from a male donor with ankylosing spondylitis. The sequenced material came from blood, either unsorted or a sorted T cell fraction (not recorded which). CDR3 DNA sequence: TGCAGTGCTCTGGACAGGGACTACGGAAACACCATATATTTT. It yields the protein CSALDRDYGNTIYF.